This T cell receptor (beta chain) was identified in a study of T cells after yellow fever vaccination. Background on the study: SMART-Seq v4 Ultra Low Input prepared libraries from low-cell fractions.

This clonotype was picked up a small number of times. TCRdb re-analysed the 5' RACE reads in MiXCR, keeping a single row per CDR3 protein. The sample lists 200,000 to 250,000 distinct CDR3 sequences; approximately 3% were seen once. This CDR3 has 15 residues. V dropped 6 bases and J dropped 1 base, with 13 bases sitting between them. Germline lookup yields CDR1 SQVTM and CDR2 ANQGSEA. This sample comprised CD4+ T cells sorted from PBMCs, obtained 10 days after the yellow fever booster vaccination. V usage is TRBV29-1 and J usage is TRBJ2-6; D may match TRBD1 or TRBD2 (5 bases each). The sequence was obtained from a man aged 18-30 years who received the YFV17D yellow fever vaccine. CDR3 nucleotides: TGCAGCGTCGACAGCTCGGGGTCTGGGGCCAACGTCCTGACTTTC. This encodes CSVDSSGSGANVLTF.